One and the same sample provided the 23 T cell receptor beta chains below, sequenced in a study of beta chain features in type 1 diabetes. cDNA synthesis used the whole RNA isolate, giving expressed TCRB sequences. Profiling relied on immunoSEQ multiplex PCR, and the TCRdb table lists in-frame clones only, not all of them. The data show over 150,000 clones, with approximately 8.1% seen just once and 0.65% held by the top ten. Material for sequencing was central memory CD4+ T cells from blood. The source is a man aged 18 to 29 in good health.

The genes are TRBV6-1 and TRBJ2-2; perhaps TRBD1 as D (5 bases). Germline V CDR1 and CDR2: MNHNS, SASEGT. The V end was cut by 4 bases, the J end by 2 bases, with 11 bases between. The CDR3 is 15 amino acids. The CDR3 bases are TGTGCCAGCAGTGGAGGCAGGGAAAACACCGGGGAGCTGTTTTTT. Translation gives CASSGGRENTGELFF.

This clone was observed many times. The CDR3 sequence: CASSQDQAGGAETQYF. The DNA of the CDR3 is TGCGCCAGCAGCCAAGATCAAGCGGGAGGGGCGGAGACCCAGTACTTC. The chain uses TRBV4-3 and TRBJ2-5; 10 bases agree with TRBD2. In germline, CDR1 is LGHNA, CDR2 YSLEER. The CDR3 is made up of 16 amino acids. Trimming took 0 bases from V and 5 from J; bases not matched to a gene: 6.

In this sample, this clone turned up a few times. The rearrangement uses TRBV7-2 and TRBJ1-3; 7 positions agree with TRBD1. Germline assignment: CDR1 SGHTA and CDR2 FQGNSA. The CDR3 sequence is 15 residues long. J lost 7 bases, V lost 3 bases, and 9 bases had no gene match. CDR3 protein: CASSFDVTGRNTIYF. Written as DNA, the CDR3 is TGTGCCAGCAGCTTCGACGTGACAGGGAGGAACACCATATATTTT.

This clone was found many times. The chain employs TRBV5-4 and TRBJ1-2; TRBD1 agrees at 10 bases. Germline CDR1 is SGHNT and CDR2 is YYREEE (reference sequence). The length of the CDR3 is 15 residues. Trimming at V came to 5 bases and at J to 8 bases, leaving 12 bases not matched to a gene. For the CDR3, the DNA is TGTGCCAGCAGTCCAAGACAGGGGGCTACCTCGGGCTACACCTTC. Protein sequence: CASSPRQGATSGYTF.

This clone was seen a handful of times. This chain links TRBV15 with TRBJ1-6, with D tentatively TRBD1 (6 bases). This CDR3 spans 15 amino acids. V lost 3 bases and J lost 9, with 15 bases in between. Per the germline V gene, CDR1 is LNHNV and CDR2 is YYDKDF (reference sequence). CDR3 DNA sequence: TGTGCCACCAGCAGGATACAGGGTTTGGGTTCACCCCTCCACTTT. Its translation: CATSRIQGLGSPLHF.

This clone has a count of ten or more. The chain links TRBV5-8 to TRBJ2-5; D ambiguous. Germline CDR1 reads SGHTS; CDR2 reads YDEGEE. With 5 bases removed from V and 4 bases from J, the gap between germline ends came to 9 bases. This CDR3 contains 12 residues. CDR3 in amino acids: CASRSGVETQYF. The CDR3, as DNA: TGTGCCAGCAGGAGTGGAGTAGAGACCCAGTACTTC.

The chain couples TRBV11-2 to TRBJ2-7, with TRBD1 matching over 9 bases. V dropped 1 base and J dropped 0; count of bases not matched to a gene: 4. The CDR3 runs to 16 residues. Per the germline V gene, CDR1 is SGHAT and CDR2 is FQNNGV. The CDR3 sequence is CASSLATGGRSYEQYF. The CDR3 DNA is TGTGCCAGCAGCTTAGCGACAGGGGGACGCTCCTACGAGCAGTACTTC.

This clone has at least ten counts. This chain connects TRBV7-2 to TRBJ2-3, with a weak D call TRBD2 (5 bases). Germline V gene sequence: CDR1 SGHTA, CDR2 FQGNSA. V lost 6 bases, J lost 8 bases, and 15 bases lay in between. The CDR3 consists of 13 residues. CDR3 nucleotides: TGTGCCAGCAGTCCAACCCCTCGGGGTACGCAGTATTTT. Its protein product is CASSPTPRGTQYF.

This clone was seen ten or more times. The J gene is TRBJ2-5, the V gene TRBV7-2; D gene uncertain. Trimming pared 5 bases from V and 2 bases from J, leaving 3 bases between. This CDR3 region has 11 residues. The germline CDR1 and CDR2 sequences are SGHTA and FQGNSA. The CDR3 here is CASSEQETQYF. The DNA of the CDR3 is TGTGCCAGCAGCGAGCAAGAGACCCAGTACTTC. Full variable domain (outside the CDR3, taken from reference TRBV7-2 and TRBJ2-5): GAGVSQSPSNKVTEKGKDVELRCDPISGHTALYWYRQSLGQGLEFLIYFQGNSAPDKSGLPSDRFSAERTGGSVSTLTIQRTQQEDSAVYLCASSEQETQYFGPGTRLLVL.

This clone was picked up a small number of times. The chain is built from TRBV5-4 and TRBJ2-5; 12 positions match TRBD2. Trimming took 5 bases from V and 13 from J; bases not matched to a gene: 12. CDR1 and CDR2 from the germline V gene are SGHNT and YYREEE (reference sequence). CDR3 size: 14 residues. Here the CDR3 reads CASSSIGTSGPGYF. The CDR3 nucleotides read TGTGCCAGCAGTAGCATCGGGACTAGCGGGCCTGGGTACTTC.

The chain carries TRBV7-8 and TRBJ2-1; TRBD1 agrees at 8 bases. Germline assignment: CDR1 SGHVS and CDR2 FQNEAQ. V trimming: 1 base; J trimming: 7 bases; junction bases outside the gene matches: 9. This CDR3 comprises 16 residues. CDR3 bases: TGTGCCAGCAGCTTAGAGGGTGGACAGGGTTGGAATGAGCAGTTCTTC. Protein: CASSLEGGQGWNEQFF.

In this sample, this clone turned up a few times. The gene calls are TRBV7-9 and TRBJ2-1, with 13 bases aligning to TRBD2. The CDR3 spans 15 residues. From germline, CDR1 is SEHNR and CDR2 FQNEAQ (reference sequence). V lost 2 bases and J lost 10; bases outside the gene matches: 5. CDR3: CASSLWTSGSFEQFF. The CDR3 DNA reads TGTGCCAGCAGCTTATGGACTAGCGGGAGTTTCGAGCAGTTCTTC.

CDR3 region: CASSPYGGGDNEQFF. CDR3 in DNA: TGTGCCAGCAGCCCCTACGGCGGGGGAGACAATGAGCAGTTCTTC. This sequence joins TRBV11-3 and TRBJ2-1; 7 bases fit TRBD2. CDR1 and CDR2 (germline): SGHNT, YENEEA. The V gene end was trimmed by 5 bases and the J gene end by 5 bases; junction bases not matched to a gene: 9. The CDR3 length is 15 residues. The whole variable domain, filled in from reference TRBV11-3 and TRBJ2-1, reads EAGVVQSPRYKIIEKKQPVAFWCNPISGHNTLYWYLQNLGQGPELLIRYENEEAVDDSQLPKDRFSAERLKGVDSTLKIQPAELGDSAVYLCASSPYGGGDNEQFFGPGTRLTVL.

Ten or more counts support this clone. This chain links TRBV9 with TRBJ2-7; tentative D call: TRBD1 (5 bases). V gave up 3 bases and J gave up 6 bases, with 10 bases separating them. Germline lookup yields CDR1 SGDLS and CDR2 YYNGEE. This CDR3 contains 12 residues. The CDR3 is CASSARVGEQYF. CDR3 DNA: TGTGCCAGCAGCGCCAGGGTGGGCGAGCAGTACTTC.

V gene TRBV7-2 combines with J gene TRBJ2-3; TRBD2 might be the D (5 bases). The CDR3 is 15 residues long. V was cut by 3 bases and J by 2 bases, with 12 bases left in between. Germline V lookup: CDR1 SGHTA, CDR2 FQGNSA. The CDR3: CASSFPSGNTDTQYF. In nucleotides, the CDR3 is TGTGCCAGCAGCTTCCCCAGCGGCAACACAGATACGCAGTATTTT.

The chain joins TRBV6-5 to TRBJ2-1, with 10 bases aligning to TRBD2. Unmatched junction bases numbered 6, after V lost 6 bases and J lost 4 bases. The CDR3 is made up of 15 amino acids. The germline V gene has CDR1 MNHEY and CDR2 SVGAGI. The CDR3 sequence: CASRPSGRDYNEQFF. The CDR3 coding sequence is TGTGCCAGCAGACCTAGCGGGAGAGATTACAATGAGCAGTTCTTC.

Here the CDR3 reads CAISAHRGNYGYTF. CDR3 bases: TGTGCCATCAGTGCCCATCGTGGCAACTATGGCTACACCTTC. The chain couples TRBV10-3 to TRBJ1-2; D remains unclear. Germline CDR1 reads ENHRY; CDR2 reads SYGVKD. The CDR3 spans 14 residues. The V end was cut by 4 bases, the J end by 2 bases, with 11 bases between.

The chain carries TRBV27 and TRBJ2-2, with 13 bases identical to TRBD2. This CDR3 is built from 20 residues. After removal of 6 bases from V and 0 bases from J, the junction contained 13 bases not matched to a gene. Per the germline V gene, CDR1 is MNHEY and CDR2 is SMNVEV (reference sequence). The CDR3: CASSSLLRLAGGSNTGELFF. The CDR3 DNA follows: TGTGCCAGCAGCAGTCTCCTTCGACTAGCGGGAGGCTCGAACACCGGGGAGCTGTTTTTT.

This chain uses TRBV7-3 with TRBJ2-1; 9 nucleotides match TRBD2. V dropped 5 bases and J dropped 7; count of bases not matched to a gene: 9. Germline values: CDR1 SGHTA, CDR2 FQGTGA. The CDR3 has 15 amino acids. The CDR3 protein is CASSQTSGHGNEQFF. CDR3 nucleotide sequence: TGTGCCAGCAGCCAAACTAGCGGGCACGGGAATGAGCAGTTCTTC.

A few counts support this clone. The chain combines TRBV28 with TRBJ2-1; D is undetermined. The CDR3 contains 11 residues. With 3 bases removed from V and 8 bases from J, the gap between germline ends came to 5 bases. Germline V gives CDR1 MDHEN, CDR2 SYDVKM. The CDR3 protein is CASSLGHEQFF. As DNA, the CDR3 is TGTGCCAGCAGTTTGGGCCATGAGCAGTTCTTC.

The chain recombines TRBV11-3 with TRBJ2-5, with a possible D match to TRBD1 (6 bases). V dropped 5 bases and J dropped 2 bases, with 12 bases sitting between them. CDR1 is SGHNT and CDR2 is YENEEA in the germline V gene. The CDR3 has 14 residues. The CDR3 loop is CASSSGQNQETQYF. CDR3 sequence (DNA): TGTGCCAGCAGCAGTGGACAGAATCAAGAGACCCAGTACTTC.

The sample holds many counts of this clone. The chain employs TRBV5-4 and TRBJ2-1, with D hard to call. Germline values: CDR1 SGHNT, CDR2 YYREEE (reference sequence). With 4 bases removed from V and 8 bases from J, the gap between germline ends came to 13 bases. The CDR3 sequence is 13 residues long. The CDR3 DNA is TGTGCCAGCAGCCGGAGTGCCGTGGATGAGCAGTTCTTC. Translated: CASSRSAVDEQFF.

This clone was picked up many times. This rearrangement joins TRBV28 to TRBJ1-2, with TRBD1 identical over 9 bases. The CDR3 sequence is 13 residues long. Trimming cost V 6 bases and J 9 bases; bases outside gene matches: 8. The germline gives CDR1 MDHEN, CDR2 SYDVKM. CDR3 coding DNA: TGTGCCAGCAGCCCGGACAGGGGAGTAAGCTACACCTTC. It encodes CASSPDRGVSYTF.